This T cell receptor beta chain is drawn from a study of blood T cell repertoires in COVID-19. Authors' data handling: Counts of nucleated cells, estimated from reference gene primer amplification, were obtained. The data were produced by immunoSEQ multiplex PCR, yet TCRdb's version contains in-frame clones alone and is incomplete. The V and J calls and clone size come from that table; D and trimming were worked out from the DNA. Seen here are around 71,000 clones, about 76% observed once, and the top ten hold 28%. Trimming shortened V by 0 bases and J by 8 bases, and 14 bases separated the two germline ends. The V gene's germline CDR1 is SGHRS and CDR2 YFSETQ. The CDR3 length is 15 residues. In this sample, this clone turned up a few times.

This TCR came from a woman of 80 years or more with active or convalescent COVID-19. The chain couples TRBV5-1 to TRBJ1-4; no definite D call. The sequenced material came from peripheral blood. CDR3 coding DNA: TGCGCCAGCAGCTTGGAAGGTGGGCGGAGGGAAAAACTGTTTTTT. This translates into CASSLEGGRREKLFF.